The 5 T cell receptor beta chains below all came from one sample that was sequenced in a study of CD8+ T cells in alopecia areata. Treatment: oral pan-JAK inhibitor, 5-10 mg twice daily. In each case, RNA was isolated and then reverse transcribed into cDNA as the sequencing template. The data were produced by immunoSEQ multiplex PCR, yet TCRdb's version contains in-frame clones alone and is incomplete. The sample carries 95,000 to 100,000 clones, 50% to 75% recorded once. The sequencing used CD8+ T cells sorted from blood, collected at week 4, from a patient treated with tofacitinib. The receptor source for this set is a human donor with alopecia areata.

The gene calls are TRBV7-9 and TRBJ1-2, with 8 bases lining up with TRBD1. Germline values: CDR1 SEHNR, CDR2 FQNEAQ (reference sequence). V was pared by 5 bases and J by 8 bases, with 7 bases of the junction left unmatched. There are 13 residues in the CDR3. Here the CDR3 DNA reads TGTGCCAGCAGCCCCGGACAGGGAAGCGGCTACACCTTC. It codes for CASSPGQGSGYTF.

This sequence joins TRBV15 and TRBJ2-3; either TRBD1 or TRBD2 may fit D (5 bases each). Trimming removed 3 bases from V and 1 base from J, with 8 bases in between. The germline V gene has CDR1 LNHNV and CDR2 YYDKDF (reference sequence). CDR3 length: 14 residues. The CDR3 DNA reads TGTGCCACCAGCAGCGGGGCGGGCACAGATACGCAGTATTTT. Protein sequence: CATSSGAGTDTQYF.

V is TRBV29-1 and J is TRBJ1-1, with 9 bases matching TRBD1. The CDR3 length is 11 residues. Trimming cost V 7 bases and J 8 bases; bases outside gene matches: 5. Germline lookup yields CDR1 SQVTM and CDR2 ANQGSEA. The CDR3 loop is CSADGQGEAFF. The CDR3 DNA reads TGCAGCGCCGACGGACAGGGGGAAGCTTTCTTT.

This clone was detected a few times. This rearrangement joins TRBV28 to TRBJ2-7; 8 bases align to TRBD1. The V segment lost 4 bases and the J segment 7 bases; nucleotides outside the gene matches: 15. The CDR3 loop spans 16 amino acids. Germline V gives CDR1 MDHEN, CDR2 SYDVKM. The CDR3 bases are TGTGCCAGCAGTTCCCGACAGGGGACAATATACCGAGAGCAGTACTTC. It translates to CASSSRQGTIYREQYF.

Only a few counts were recorded for this clone. The J gene is TRBJ2-3, the V gene TRBV27; no definite D call. Germline CDR1 reads MNHEY; CDR2 reads SMNVEV (reference sequence). The length of the CDR3 is 12 residues. Trimming took 4 bases from V and 1 from J, leaving 3 bases between them. The CDR3: CASSWGTDTQYF. The CDR3 coding sequence is TGTGCCAGCAGTTGGGGCACAGATACGCAGTATTTT.